This is a list of T cell receptor beta chains from one sample in a study of control samples from healthy donors and cancer patients. Clones were sequenced by immunoSEQ multiplex PCR, and TCRdb holds only the in-frame ones, with some missing. The repertoire has roughly 140,000 clones, 85% to 95% of them found once; the top ten carry approximately 2.5%. The sample consisted of blood. The receptors were gathered from a man aged 45 to 65 in good health. Each CDR3 is given with its conserved first and last residue. Fields, in order: CDR3 protein, CDR3 DNA, clone size, J gene, V gene, D gene. D genes are given only for firm matches. Clone size appears in some rows only: once, few, many, or a class for an expanded clone.

CASSTASEYNEQFF TGTGCCAGTAGTACGGCTAGCGAGTACAATGAGCAGTTCTTC . TRBJ2-1 TRBV19 .
CASSDTTNEKLFF TGTGCCAGCAGCGACACCACTAATGAAAAACTGTTTTTT few TRBJ1-4 TRBV3-1/TRBV3-2 .
CASSSPISGNTIYF TGTGCCAGCAGTTCCCCGATCTCTGGAAACACCATATATTTT few TRBJ1-3 TRBV27 .
CASRSHSYQETQYF TGTGCCAGCAGATCCCACTCGTACCAAGAGACCCAGTACTTC . TRBJ2-5 TRBV6-5 .
CASSINAISSYEQYF TGTGCCAGTAGTATAAACGCCATCAGCTCCTACGAGCAGTACTTC . TRBJ2-7 TRBV19 .
CASSLLAGDSYNEQFF TGTGCCAGCAGTCTCCTAGCGGGGGACTCCTACAATGAGCAGTTCTTC . TRBJ2-1 TRBV6-6 TRBD2
CASSLIGSGGYTF TGTGCCAGCAGTTTAATCGGGTCAGGCGGCTACACCTTC . TRBJ1-2 TRBV12-3/TRBV12-4 .
CASSPSTDTQYF TGCGCCAGCAGCCCTAGCACAGATACGCAGTATTTT . TRBJ2-3 TRBV5-1 .
CASSQPGTAAETQYF TGTGCCAGCAGCCAGCCAGGGACGGCGGCAGAGACCCAGTACTTC once TRBJ2-5 TRBV4-2 .
CASSLSSRGAIYEQYF TGTGCCAGCAGCTTATCTTCCAGGGGCGCTATCTACGAGCAGTACTTC . TRBJ2-7 TRBV11-2 .
CASSSRDIYGTEAFF TGTGCCAGCAGCTCCCGGGACATCTACGGGACTGAAGCTTTCTTT . TRBJ1-1 TRBV5-4 .
CASSFGQGYSHEQYF TGTGCCAGCAGTTTTGGACAGGGATATTCCCACGAGCAGTACTTC once TRBJ2-7 TRBV6-6 TRBD1
CASSGTGTVNSYEQYF TGCGCCAGCAGCGGGACCGGGACGGTGAACTCCTACGAGCAGTACTTC . TRBJ2-7 TRBV5-1 .
CASSESTDVDEQYF TGCGCCAGCAGTGAGTCGACGGACGTGGACGAGCAGTACTTC medium-sized TRBJ2-7 TRBV10-1 .
CSVGQRVTDTQYF TGCAGCGTTGGCCAGCGGGTAACAGATACGCAGTATTTT . TRBJ2-3 TRBV29-1 .
CASSLAHLALYNEQFF TGTGCCAGCAGCTTAGCGCACCTAGCCCTATACAATGAGCAGTTCTTC . TRBJ2-1 TRBV7-6 .
CASSLGDRIPQTQYF TGCGCCAGCAGCTTGGGTGACAGAATACCTCAGACCCAGTACTTC . TRBJ2-5 TRBV5-1 .
CASSVRGEPYEQYF TGTGCCAGCAGCGTCCGCGGGGAACCCTACGAGCAGTACTTC few TRBJ2-7 TRBV9 .
CASSLGDRFSGNTIYF TGCGCCAGCAGCTTGGGGGACAGGTTCTCTGGAAACACCATATATTTT . TRBJ1-3 TRBV5-1 TRBD1
CASSQAATASGADTQYF TGCGCCAGCAGCCAGGCGGCGACTGCTAGTGGAGCAGATACGCAGTATTTT . TRBJ2-3 TRBV4-1 .
CASSQGGISTNEKLFF TGTGCCAGCAGCCAAGGTGGGATCTCAACTAATGAAAAACTGTTTTTT . TRBJ1-4 TRBV3-1/TRBV3-2 .
CASSEGTVNSPLHF TGTGCCAGCAGCGAGGGGACGGTAAATTCACCCCTCCACTTT . TRBJ1-6 TRBV28 .
CASSVTLRDGGIYGYTF TGTGCCAGCAGCGTAACACTACGGGACGGAGGGATCTATGGCTACACCTTC . TRBJ1-2 TRBV7-8 .
CASSTGLVSYNEQFF TGTGCCAGCAGCACCGGACTAGTTTCCTACAATGAGCAGTTCTTC . TRBJ2-1 TRBV9 TRBD2
CASSRLSGTEAFF TGTGCCAGCAGTCGGTTGTCAGGCACTGAAGCTTTCTTT . TRBJ1-1 TRBV6-5 .
CASKNPGLGSYEQYF TGTGCCAGCAAAAACCCAGGACTCGGCTCCTACGAGCAGTACTTC . TRBJ2-7 TRBV28 .
CASSPGRYQPQHF TGTGCCAGCAGCCCCGGACGATACCAGCCCCAGCATTTT . TRBJ1-5 TRBV11-2 .
CASRVGSNYEQYF TGTGCCAGCAGGGTGGGAAGTAACTACGAGCAGTACTTC . TRBJ2-7 TRBV7-2 .
CASSIRTVNTEAFF TGTGCCAGCAGCATAAGGACAGTGAACACTGAAGCTTTCTTT . TRBJ1-1 TRBV13 .
CASSLSPGRDYTF TGTGCCAGCAGCTTAAGTCCCGGGAGAGACTACACCTTC . TRBJ1-2 TRBV7-3 .
CASSIRVWEKLFF TGTGCCAGTAGTATCAGGGTCTGGGAAAAACTGTTTTTT once TRBJ1-4 TRBV19 .
CASSAGLAGREQYF TGTGCCAGCAGCGCAGGACTAGCGGGGCGGGAGCAGTACTTC . TRBJ2-7 TRBV9 TRBD2
CASSQVQNYGYTF TGTGCCAGCAGCCAAGTACAGAACTATGGCTACACCTTC . TRBJ1-2 TRBV3-1/TRBV3-2 .
CASSLVNTEAFF TGTGCCAGCAGCTTAGTGAACACTGAAGCTTTCTTT . TRBJ1-1 TRBV7-9 .
CASSLGASGSFIQYF TGCGCCAGCAGCTTGGGGGCTAGCGGGAGCTTCATTCAGTACTTC . TRBJ2-4 TRBV5-1 TRBD2
CASTPGYIHEQYF TGTGCCAGCACGCCTGGGTATATTCACGAGCAGTACTTC . TRBJ2-7 TRBV11-2 .
CASSLAPSSGRPHNEQFF TGTGCCAGCAGCTTAGCCCCGTCTAGCGGGAGGCCTCACAATGAGCAGTTCTTC . TRBJ2-1 TRBV7-8 TRBD2
CASRLTGVYGYTF TGTGCCAGCAGACTGACAGGGGTCTATGGCTACACCTTC . TRBJ1-2 TRBV7-2 TRBD1
CASRQAVYSYNEQFF TGTGCCAGCAGGCAAGCGGTCTACTCCTACAATGAGCAGTTCTTC . TRBJ2-1 TRBV6-5 .
CASSQGIRNGNTIYF TGCGCCAGCAGCCAAGGGATACGGAACGGAAACACCATATATTTT . TRBJ1-3 TRBV4-1 .
CASSPYGSTNEKLFF TGTGCCAGCAGCCCCTACGGGTCAACTAATGAAAAACTGTTTTTT . TRBJ1-4 TRBV3-1/TRBV3-2 .
CASSSRRAADTQYF TGCGCCAGCAGCTCCCGGAGGGCCGCAGATACGCAGTATTTT . TRBJ2-3 TRBV5-1 .
CASSQEGEYTIYF TGTGCCAGCAGCCAAGAGGGGGAATACACCATATATTTT once TRBJ1-3 TRBV14 .
CSVQWATEAFF TGCAGCGTTCAGTGGGCCACTGAAGCTTTCTTT . TRBJ1-1 TRBV29-1 .
CASSFDMGPYEQYF TGTGCCAGCAGCTTTGACATGGGTCCCTACGAGCAGTACTTC . TRBJ2-7 TRBV9 .
CASSRGDSGANVLTF TGTGCCAGCTCACGTGGAGACTCTGGGGCCAACGTCCTGACTTTC . TRBJ2-6 TRBV18 .
CASSVGSYEQYF TGTGCCAGCAGCGTAGGTTCCTACGAGCAGTACTTC once TRBJ2-7 TRBV6-5 .
CASSSRTGGSTEAFF TGTGCCAGTAGTAGTCGGACAGGGGGCAGCACTGAAGCTTTCTTT . TRBJ1-1 TRBV19 TRBD1
CASLRPGLAGEQYF TGTGCCAGCCTGAGACCGGGACTAGCGGGCGAGCAGTACTTC . TRBJ2-7 TRBV6-5 TRBD2